The 8 T cell receptor beta chains in this list originate from one sample, sequenced in a study of human T cells and chemical hapten exposure. TCRdb recomputed calls from the 5' RACE reads with MiXCR, one row per CDR3 protein. The repertoire consists of under 150,000 distinct CDR3 sequences, with 15% to 20% occurring once and the leading ten covering 2.8%. Unfractionated whole blood was the source from which total RNA was extracted. The origin of the receptors is a human donor in good health.

This clonotype was observed a few times. The V call is TRBV29-1, the J call TRBJ2-5; TRBD1 agrees at 7 bases. Germline CDR1 and CDR2: SQVTM and ANQGSEA. Trimming at V came to 6 bases and at J to 3 bases, leaving 4 bases not matched to a gene. This CDR3 contains 12 residues. The CDR3 DNA is TGCAGCGTCATTGACAGGGAAGAGACCCAGTACTTC. Its translation is CSVIDREETQYF.

Only a few counts were recorded for this clonotype. This chain joins TRBV7-8 and TRBJ1-1, with D unresolved. The germline CDR1 and CDR2 sequences are SGHVS and FQNEAQ. The ends were cut back, 1 base at V and 1 base at J, with 13 bases in the middle. This CDR3 is built from 16 residues. The CDR3: CASSLGFAGWNTEAFF. The CDR3 coding sequence is TGTGCCAGCAGCTTAGGGTTCGCGGGCTGGAACACTGAAGCTTTCTTT.

This clonotype was observed a handful of times. The CDR3 is CASSLGPDTGELFF. The CDR3 DNA reads TGCGCCAGCAGCTTAGGGCCCGACACCGGGGAGCTGTTTTTT. The chain links TRBV5-1 to TRBJ2-2; no definite D call. The CDR3 is 14 amino acids. V was trimmed by 2 bases and J by 3 bases, leaving 8 bases between them. The germline V gene has CDR1 SGHRS and CDR2 YFSETQ.

A word on this clonotype: The conserved closing phenylalanine or tryptophan is absent in this CDR3, likely reflecting a read error. V is TRBV12-3 or TRBV12-4 and J is TRBJ1-6, with D perhaps TRBD1 (5 bases). Trimming shortened V by 3 bases and J by 9 bases, and 12 bases separated the two germline ends. The CDR3 runs 14 residues. DNA for the CDR3: TGTGCCAGCAGTTTCGGGGCTAGGGGTTCACCCCTCCACCTT. Translated: CASSFGARGSPLHL.

The V call is TRBV9, the J call TRBJ2-5; 7 bases align to TRBD2. CDR3 size: 15 residues. The germline gives CDR1 SGDLS, CDR2 YYNGEE. Germline trimming cut 3 bases from V and 3 bases from J; bases unmatched to any gene: 8. In DNA form, the CDR3 reads TGTGCCAGCAGCGGGGGAGCGGGGATAAAAGAGACCCAGTACTTC. This encodes CASSGGAGIKETQYF.

This clonotype turned up a few times. The chain has TRBV28 and TRBJ1-1; no clear D gene. This CDR3 is built from 15 residues. Trimming took 7 bases from V and 4 from J, leaving 19 bases between them. Germline CDR1 MDHEN, CDR2 SYDVKM. The CDR3 loop is CASTTYSLLGTEAFF. CDR3 DNA: TGTGCCAGCACCACTTACAGCCTCCTAGGCACTGAAGCTTTCTTT.

V is TRBV27 and J is TRBJ1-2; 11 nucleotides line up with TRBD1. The trim removed 6 bases at V and 0 bases at J, leaving 3 bases unmatched. The germline V gene has CDR1 MNHEY and CDR2 SMNVEV (reference sequence). The CDR3 has 15 residues. The CDR3 reads CASRGQGGSNYGYTF. The CDR3 DNA reads as TGTGCCAGCAGGGGACAGGGGGGCTCTAACTATGGCTACACCTTC.

The table lists this clonotype with many counts. The chain uses TRBV28 and TRBJ1-4; D not resolved. Germline V CDR1 and CDR2: MDHEN, SYDVKM. This CDR3 contains 15 residues. Between the trimmed V and J ends, which lost 6 bases and 0 bases, there was a span of 11 bases. Here the CDR3 reads CASSHHIATNEKLFF. The CDR3 DNA follows: TGTGCCAGCAGCCACCACATTGCAACTAATGAAAAACTGTTTTTT. The whole variable domain, remainder taken from reference TRBV28 and TRBJ1-4, is DVKVTQSSRYLVKRTGEKVFLECVQDMDHENMFWYRQDPGLGLRLIYFSYDVKMKEKGDIPEGYSVSREKKERFSLILESASTNQTSMYLCASSHHIATNEKLFFGSGTQLSVL.